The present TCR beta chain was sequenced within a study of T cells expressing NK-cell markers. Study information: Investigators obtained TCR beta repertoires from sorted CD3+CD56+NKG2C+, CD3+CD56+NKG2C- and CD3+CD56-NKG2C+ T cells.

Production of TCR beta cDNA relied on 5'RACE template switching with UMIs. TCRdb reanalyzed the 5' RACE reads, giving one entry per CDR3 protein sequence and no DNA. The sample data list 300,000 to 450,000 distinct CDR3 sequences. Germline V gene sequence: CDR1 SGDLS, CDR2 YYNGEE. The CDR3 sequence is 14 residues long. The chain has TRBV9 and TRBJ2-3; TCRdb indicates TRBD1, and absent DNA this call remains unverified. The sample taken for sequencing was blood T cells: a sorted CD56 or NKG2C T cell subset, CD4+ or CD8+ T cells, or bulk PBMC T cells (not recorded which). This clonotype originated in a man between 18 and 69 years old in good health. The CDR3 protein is CASSVDAQWDTQYF.